This T cell receptor (beta chain) was observed in a study of shared clonotypes between healthy human individuals. Study-wide results and limits: Clonotype sharing levels among donors were expected to vary with sequencing depth.

Concerning this clone: Its antigen is undetermined. Other DNA sequences in the same sample also yield this CDR3.

The genomic DNA of each subset was split evenly across several immunoSEQ plates. Amplification in unsorted PBMC replicate PCRs started from 250 to 300 ng DNA, which equals about 33,000 T cell genomes. The repertoire was sequenced with immunoSEQ multiplex PCR; TCRdb's copy has only in-frame clones and lacks some. Of more than 400,000 clones in the sample, roughly 80% were seen once. Trimming shortened V by 1 base and J by 5 bases, and 6 bases separated the two germline ends. The CDR3 totals 13 residues. Germline lookup yields CDR1 SGHTA and CDR2 FQGNSA. Each of the donors was a healthy adult who was HIV-negative and had not had a recent acute infection or vaccination.

Specimen: PBMCs. The J gene is TRBJ2-1, the V gene TRBV7-2; D ambiguous. This TCR came from a woman in her 40s in good health. Some clones in this sample may be carry-over from other donors' samples. This CDR3 reads CASSLGRNNEQFF. The CDR3, as DNA: TGTGCCAGCAGCTTAGGTCGGAACAATGAGCAGTTCTTC.